This passage covers 22 T cell receptor beta chains from one sample sequenced in a study of CD8 T cells in ankylosing spondylitis. Notes on the study in general: A motif of 7 to 9 highly homologous TCR beta variants was seen as apparently characteristic of ankylosing spondylitis blood.

TCRdb independently ran MiXCR on the 5' RACE reads; one entry per CDR3 protein. The data show 400,000 to 450,000 distinct CDR3 sequences, about 15% seen once. Their antigens are not known. Sequenced material: blood, either unsorted or a sorted T cell fraction (not recorded which). Source of these receptors: a male donor with ankylosing spondylitis.

This clonotype showed up many times. The chain joins TRBV9 to TRBJ1-1, with D possibly being TRBD1 (6 bases). The length of the CDR3 is 15 residues. Trimming pared 4 bases from V and 1 base from J, leaving 14 bases between. CDR1 is SGDLS, CDR2 YYNGEE, per germline. The CDR3 loop is CASSNYGTQNTEAFF. CDR3 bases: TGTGCCAGCAGCAACTACGGGACACAGAACACTGAAGCTTTCTTT.

V usage is TRBV20-1 and J usage is TRBJ2-6; TRBD1 aligns across 9 bases. Germline CDR1 and CDR2: DFQATT and SNEGSKA (reference sequence). The CDR3 length is 18 residues. V was pared by 2 bases and J by 0 bases, with 8 bases of the junction left unmatched. The CDR3 protein is CSARTGTGIFSGANVLTF. The CDR3 DNA reads as TGCAGTGCTAGAACCGGGACAGGGATTTTCTCTGGGGCCAACGTCCTGACTTTC.

This clonotype was observed a handful of times. The genes are TRBV7-2 and TRBJ1-6; TRBD1 matches at 7 bases. The CDR3 spans 14 residues. Germline V gene sequence: CDR1 SGHTA, CDR2 FQGNSA. Unmatched junction bases numbered 7, after V lost 4 bases and J lost 10 bases. The CDR3 sequence: CASSSTGQGSPLHF. CDR3 DNA sequence: TGTGCCAGCAGCTCGACAGGGCAAGGCTCACCCCTCCACTTT.

The chain joins TRBV7-3 to TRBJ2-3, with D uncertain. V lost 5 bases and J lost 5, with 11 bases in between. The CDR3 is 13 residues long. CDR1 is SGHTA, CDR2 FQGTGA, per germline. CDR3 region: CASSTTYRDTQYF. In nucleotides, the CDR3 is TGTGCCAGCAGCACGACTTACCGAGATACGCAGTATTTT.

This clonotype came up a few times. The V gene is TRBV27, the J gene TRBJ2-7, with D possibly TRBD2 on 5 matching bases. There are 13 residues in the CDR3. CDR1 and CDR2 (germline): MNHEY, SMNVEV (reference sequence). Trimming removed 6 bases at V and 3 bases at J, with 12 bases between. The CDR3 region is CASRVAIDYEQYF. In nucleotides, the CDR3 is TGTGCCAGCAGGGTAGCGATTGACTACGAGCAGTACTTC.

This clonotype was seen a few times. The CDR3 loop is CATQLGGEDYGYTF. Written as DNA, the CDR3 is TGTGCCACTCAACTAGGGGGCGAAGACTATGGCTACACCTTC. The gene calls are TRBV24-1 and TRBJ1-2; 7 bases align to TRBD1. V trimming: 10 bases; J trimming: 3 bases; junction bases outside the gene matches: 10. The germline V gene encodes CDR1 KGHDR and CDR2 SFDVKD. The CDR3 sequence is 14 residues long.

This clonotype has just a few counts. The genes are TRBV15 and TRBJ1-4; D remains unclear. CDR3 length equals 15 residues. V shed 1 base and J shed 1 base, with 7 bases lying between them. From germline, CDR1 is LNHNV and CDR2 YYDKDF (reference sequence). This chain's CDR3 is CATSRGEGTNEKLFF. CDR3 bases: TGTGCCACCAGCAGAGGCGAGGGAACTAATGAAAAACTGTTTTTT. The full variable domain, rest sourced from reference TRBV15 and TRBJ1-4, is DAMVIQNPRYQVTQFGKPVTLSCSQTLNHNVMYWYQQKSSQAPKLLFHYYDKDFNNEADTPDNFQSRRPNTSFCFLDIRSPGLGDTAMYLCATSRGEGTNEKLFFGSGTQLSVL.

This clonotype was observed a few times. At one of its ends the junction is not consistent with the germline gene, which may arise from a read error. The chain has TRBV20-1 and TRBJ1-1; 7 nucleotides align to TRBD1. Germline values: CDR1 DFQATT, CDR2 SNEGSKA (reference sequence). The CDR3 runs 14 residues. The CDR3 protein is CSARERQGTLLPLF. In DNA form, the CDR3 reads TGCAGTGCTAGGGAGAGACAGGGTACCCTCCTTCCTCTCTTC.

The V call is TRBV6-1, the J call TRBJ2-1; 13 nucleotides line up with TRBD2. V lost 10 bases, J lost 3 bases, and 3 bases stayed unmatched. The CDR3 length is 14 residues. Per germline, CDR1 MNHNS and CDR2 SASEGT. In nucleotides, the CDR3 is TGTGCCACCCGGACTAGCGGGGGCTACAATGAGCAGTTCTTC. Translated: CATRTSGGYNEQFF.

The chain recombines TRBV24-1 with TRBJ2-1; 7 bases line up with TRBD2. Losses at the gene ends were 5 bases for V and 6 bases for J; bases not matched to a gene: 6. Germline CDR1 KGHDR, CDR2 SFDVKD. This CDR3 spans 14 amino acids. The CDR3 DNA reads TGTGCCACCAGTGGAGGGAGGGCCACCAATGAGCAGTTCTTC. This translates into CATSGGRATNEQFF.

This clonotype was detected only a few times. The chain recombines TRBV2 with TRBJ2-5, with D tentatively TRBD1 (6 bases). CDR3 length: 14 residues. Trimming removed 6 bases from V and 4 bases from J, with 15 bases in between. Looked up from germline, CDR1 is SNHLY and CDR2 is FYNNEI. The CDR3 nucleotides are TGTGCCAGCAGCCATGGAACAGGGCGAGAGACCCAGTACTTC. Amino acid sequence: CASSHGTGRETQYF.

This clonotype was recorded a few times. The chain carries TRBV21-1 and TRBJ1-6; TRBD1 is taken as the D call from the table, unchecked against the DNA. TRBV21-1 is noted as a pseudogene. The CDR3 spans 14 residues. The DNA for the CDR3 is TGTGCCACCAGCGGGGGTGTGAGGGGGTCACCCCTCCACTTT. This sequence encodes CATSGGVRGSPLHF.

The table lists this clonotype with a few counts. The J gene is TRBJ1-1, the V gene TRBV10-3, with 11 bases aligning to TRBD1. V shed 5 bases, J shed 4 bases, and the junction held 12 bases outside the gene matches. The CDR3 sequence is 17 residues long. Per germline, CDR1 ENHRY and CDR2 SYGVKD. CDR3 DNA sequence: TGTGCCATCAGTCCGGACAGGGGGCAAGTAGGGGGCACTGAAGCTTTCTTT. Amino acids: CAISPDRGQVGGTEAFF.

This clonotype has at least ten counts. DNA for the CDR3: TGTGCCAGCAGTTTAGAAGCTCAGCCCCAGCATTTT. Residues: CASSLEAQPQHF. The chain is built from TRBV12-3 or TRBV12-4 and TRBJ1-5; D not certain. V gave up 1 base and J gave up 6 bases, with 4 bases separating them. The CDR3 runs to 12 residues.

In this sample, this clonotype turned up a few times. The V call is TRBV20-1, the J call TRBJ2-7, with TRBD2 matching over 8 bases. V was pared by 4 bases and J by 0 bases, with 5 bases of the junction left unmatched. CDR1 and CDR2 from the germline V gene are DFQATT and SNEGSKA (reference sequence). The CDR3 extends over 14 amino acids. The chain's CDR3 is CSATLAGRSYEQYF. CDR3 DNA sequence: TGCAGTGCTACTTTAGCGGGGCGCTCCTACGAGCAGTACTTC.

The chain carries TRBV7-2 and TRBJ2-7; D is ambiguous. Germline CDR1 and CDR2: SGHTA and FQGNSA. Trimming pared 3 bases from V and 0 bases from J, leaving 18 bases between. There are 17 residues in the CDR3. CDR3 sequence (DNA): TGTGCCAGCAGCTTGGAACCTCCTGGTTTATTCTCCTACGAGCAGTACTTC. Translation: CASSLEPPGLFSYEQYF.

This chain connects TRBV6-2 or TRBV6-3 to TRBJ2-2; 7 nucleotides align to TRBD2. Trimming cost V 7 bases and J 2 bases; bases outside gene matches: 13. Germline V gene lookup returns CDR1 MNHEY and CDR2 SVGEGT. The CDR3 consists of 17 residues. CDR3 residues: CASTRWAASGNTGELFF. The CDR3 DNA sequence: TGTGCCAGCACCCGATGGGCGGCTAGCGGTAACACCGGGGAGCTGTTTTTT.

This clonotype has a handful of counts. The gene calls are TRBV12-3 or TRBV12-4 and TRBJ2-1; tentatively, D is TRBD1 or TRBD2 (5 bases each). This CDR3 region has 12 residues. The V and J ends lost 5 bases and 5 bases respectively, with 7 bases between them. Written as DNA, the CDR3 is TGTGCCAGCAGTGGGGACCACAATGAGCAGTTCTTC. This encodes CASSGDHNEQFF.

V usage is TRBV4-1 and J usage is TRBJ2-1, with D uncertain. Germline CDR1 is MGHRA and CDR2 is YSYEKL. The germline V and J ends were trimmed by 0 bases and 8 bases, with 14 bases remaining between them. The CDR3 consists of 15 residues. CDR3 amino acids: CASSQDVSRLDEQFF. The CDR3 DNA reads TGCGCCAGCAGCCAAGATGTTAGTCGACTTGATGAGCAGTTCTTC.

This rearrangement joins TRBV15 to TRBJ1-2; weak D call: TRBD1 (6 bases). V gave up 0 bases and J gave up 5 bases, with 13 bases separating them. The CDR3 is 15 amino acids. Germline V lookup: CDR1 LNHNV, CDR2 YYDKDF (reference sequence). CDR3 nucleotide sequence: TGTGCCACCAGCAGAGATAGAGGAGGGGGTTATGGCTACACCTTC. It translates to CATSRDRGGGYGYTF.

The chain uses TRBV7-2 and TRBJ2-5; 9 bases are a match to TRBD2. The V segment lost 5 bases and the J segment 7 bases; nucleotides outside the gene matches: 17. Germline V lookup: CDR1 SGHTA, CDR2 FQGNSA. The length of the CDR3 is 17 residues. The CDR3 is CASSPRGKAGGPRTQYF. CDR3 sequence (DNA): TGTGCCAGCAGCCCCCGGGGTAAAGCGGGAGGTCCAAGGACCCAGTACTTC.

The chain joins TRBV6-4 to TRBJ2-3; D remains unclear. The CDR3 contains 13 residues. The V gene lost 2 bases and the J gene lost 2 bases, with 5 bases spanning the gap. The germline gives CDR1 MRHNA, CDR2 SNTAGT. CDR3 loop: CASSDRITDTQYF. CDR3 in DNA: TGTGCCAGCAGTGACAGAATCACAGATACGCAGTATTTT.